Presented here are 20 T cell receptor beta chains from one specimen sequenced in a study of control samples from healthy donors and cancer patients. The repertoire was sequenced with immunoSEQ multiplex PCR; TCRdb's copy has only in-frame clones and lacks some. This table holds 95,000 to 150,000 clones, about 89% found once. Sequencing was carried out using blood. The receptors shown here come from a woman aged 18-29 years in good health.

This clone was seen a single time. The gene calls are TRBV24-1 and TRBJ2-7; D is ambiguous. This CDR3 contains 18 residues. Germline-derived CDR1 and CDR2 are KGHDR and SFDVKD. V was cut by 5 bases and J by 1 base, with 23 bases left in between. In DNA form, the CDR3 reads TGTGCCACCAGTGCTTTACCCCTGTTGGGGATGAAATCCTACGAGCAGTACTTC. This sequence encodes CATSALPLLGMKSYEQYF.

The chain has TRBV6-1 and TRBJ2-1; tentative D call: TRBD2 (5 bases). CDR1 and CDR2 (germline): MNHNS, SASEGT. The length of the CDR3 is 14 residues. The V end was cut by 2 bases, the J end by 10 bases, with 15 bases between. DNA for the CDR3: TGTGCCAGCAGTGAAACCCTCACTAGTCCGGAGCAGTTCTTC. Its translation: CASSETLTSPEQFF.

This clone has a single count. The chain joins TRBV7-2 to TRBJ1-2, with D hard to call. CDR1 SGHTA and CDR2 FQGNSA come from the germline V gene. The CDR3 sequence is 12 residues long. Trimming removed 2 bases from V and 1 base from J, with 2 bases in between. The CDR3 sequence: CASSLHNYGYTF. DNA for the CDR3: TGTGCCAGCAGCTTACATAACTATGGCTACACCTTC.

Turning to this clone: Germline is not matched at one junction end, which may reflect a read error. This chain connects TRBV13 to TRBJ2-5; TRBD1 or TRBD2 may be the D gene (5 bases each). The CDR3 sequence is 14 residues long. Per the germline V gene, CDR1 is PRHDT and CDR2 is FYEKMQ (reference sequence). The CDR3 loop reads CASSLGDAGETQYF. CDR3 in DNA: TGTGCCAGCAGCCTAGGGGACGCCGGGGAGACCCAGTACTTC.

DNA for the CDR3: TGTGCCAGCAGTTCCGCACAGGGTGAAGCTTTCTTT. Protein sequence: CASSSAQGEAFF. The rearrangement joins TRBV27 to TRBJ1-1; TRBD1 is a possible D gene (6 bases). Looked up from germline, CDR1 is MNHEY and CDR2 is SMNVEV (reference sequence). CDR3 length: 12 residues. V lost 4 bases to trimming and J lost 7 bases, with 10 bases between them.

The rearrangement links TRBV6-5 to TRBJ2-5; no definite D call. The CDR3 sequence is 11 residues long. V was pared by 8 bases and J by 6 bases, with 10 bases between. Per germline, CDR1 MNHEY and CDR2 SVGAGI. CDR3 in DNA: TGTGCCAGCGCTATAGGTCAGACCCAGTACTTC. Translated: CASAIGQTQYF.

DNA for the CDR3: TGTGCCAGCAGCTCTAAATCCGGAGTCGGGACCCAGTACTTC. Translation: CASSSKSGVGTQYF. The J gene is TRBJ2-5, the V gene TRBV7-2; D unresolved. Germline V lookup: CDR1 SGHTA, CDR2 FQGNSA. Deletions cut 4 bases from V and 7 bases from J, with 16 bases between. The CDR3 runs to 14 residues.

DNA for the CDR3: TGTGCCAGCAGTTTTTCCCCTAGCACAGATACGCAGTATTTT. Protein: CASSFSPSTDTQYF. V and J are TRBV27 and TRBJ2-3; D is ambiguous. In germline, CDR1 is MNHEY, CDR2 SMNVEV (reference sequence). CDR3 size: 14 residues. Trimming stripped 3 bases from V and 0 bases from J, with 7 bases between.

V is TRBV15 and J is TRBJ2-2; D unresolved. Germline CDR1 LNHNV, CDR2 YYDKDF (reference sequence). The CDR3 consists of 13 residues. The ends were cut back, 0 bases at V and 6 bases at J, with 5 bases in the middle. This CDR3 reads CATSRDPAGELFF. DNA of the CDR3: TGTGCCACCAGCAGAGATCCAGCCGGGGAGCTGTTTTTT.

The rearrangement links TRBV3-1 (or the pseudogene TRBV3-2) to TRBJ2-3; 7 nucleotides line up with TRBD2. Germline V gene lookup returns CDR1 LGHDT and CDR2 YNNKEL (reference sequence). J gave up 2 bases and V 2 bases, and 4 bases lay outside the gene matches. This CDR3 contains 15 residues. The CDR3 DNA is TGTGCCAGCAGCCAAAGGGGACTATACACAGATACGCAGTATTTT. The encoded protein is CASSQRGLYTDTQYF.

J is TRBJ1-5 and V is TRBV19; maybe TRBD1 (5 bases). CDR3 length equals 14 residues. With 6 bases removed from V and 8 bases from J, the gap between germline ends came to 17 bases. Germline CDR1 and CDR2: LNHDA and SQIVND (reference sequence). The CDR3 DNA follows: TGTGCCAGTAGGGAACAGGAGCTCTCAAAGCCCCAGCATTTT. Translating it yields CASREQELSKPQHF.

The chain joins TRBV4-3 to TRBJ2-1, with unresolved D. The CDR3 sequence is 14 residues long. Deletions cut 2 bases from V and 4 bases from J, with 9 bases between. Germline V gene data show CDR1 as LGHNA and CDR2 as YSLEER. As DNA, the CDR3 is TGCGCCAGCAGCCAAATACTATCTTACAATGAGCAGTTCTTC. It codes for CASSQILSYNEQFF.

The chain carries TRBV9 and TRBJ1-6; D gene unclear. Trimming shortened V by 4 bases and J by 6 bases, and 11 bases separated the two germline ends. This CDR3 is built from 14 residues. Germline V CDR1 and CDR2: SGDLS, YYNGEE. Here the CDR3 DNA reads TGTGCCAGCAGCCCCCAGACTGTTAATTCACCCCTCCACTTT. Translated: CASSPQTVNSPLHF.

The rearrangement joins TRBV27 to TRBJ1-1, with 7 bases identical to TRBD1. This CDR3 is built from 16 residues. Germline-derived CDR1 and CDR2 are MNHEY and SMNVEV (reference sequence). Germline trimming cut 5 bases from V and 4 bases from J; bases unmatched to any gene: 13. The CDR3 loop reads CASSPDLGGGTTEAFF. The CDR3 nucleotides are TGTGCCAGCAGTCCCGACTTGGGAGGGGGCACCACTGAAGCTTTCTTT.

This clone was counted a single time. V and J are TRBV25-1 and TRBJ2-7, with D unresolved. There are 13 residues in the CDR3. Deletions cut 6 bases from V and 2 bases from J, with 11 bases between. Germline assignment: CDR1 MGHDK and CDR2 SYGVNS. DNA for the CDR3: TGTGCCAGCAGGGGTCCTTTTCCCTACGAGCAGTACTTC. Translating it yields CASRGPFPYEQYF.

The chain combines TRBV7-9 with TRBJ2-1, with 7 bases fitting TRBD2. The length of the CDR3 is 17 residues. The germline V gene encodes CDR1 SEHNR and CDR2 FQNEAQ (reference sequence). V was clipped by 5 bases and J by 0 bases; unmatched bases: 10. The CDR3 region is CASSPRKREISYNEQFF. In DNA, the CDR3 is TGTGCCAGCAGCCCCAGGAAGCGGGAAATCTCCTACAATGAGCAGTTCTTC. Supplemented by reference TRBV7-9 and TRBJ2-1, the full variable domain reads DTGVSQNPRHKITKRGQNVTFRCDPISEHNRLYWYRQTLGQGPEFLTYFQNEAQLEKSRLLSDRFSAERPKGSFSTLEIQRTEQGDSAMYLCASSPRKREISYNEQFFGPGTRLTVL.

In DNA, the CDR3 is TGTGCCAGCACCGAGGCCCGAAATGAGCAGTTCTTC. Protein product: CASTEARNEQFF. The chain carries TRBV7-9 and TRBJ2-1, with D hard to call. V lost 7 bases and J 7 bases, leaving 11 bases between the germline ends. CDR1 and CDR2 (germline): SEHNR, FQNEAQ (reference sequence). This CDR3 is 12 amino acids long.

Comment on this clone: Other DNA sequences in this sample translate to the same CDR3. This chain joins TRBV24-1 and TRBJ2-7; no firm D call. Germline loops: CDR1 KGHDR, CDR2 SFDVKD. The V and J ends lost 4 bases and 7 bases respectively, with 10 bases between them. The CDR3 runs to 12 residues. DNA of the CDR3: TGTGCCACCAGTGACCCCGTCGGAGAGCAGTACTTC. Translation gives CATSDPVGEQYF.

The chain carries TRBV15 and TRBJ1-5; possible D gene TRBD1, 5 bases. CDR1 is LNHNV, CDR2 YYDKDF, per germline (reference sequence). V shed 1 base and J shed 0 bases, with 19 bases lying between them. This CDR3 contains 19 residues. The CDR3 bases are TGTGCCACCAGCAGAGGGGACTCACCGAAGGGATATAGCAATCAGCCCCAGCATTTT. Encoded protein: CATSRGDSPKGYSNQPQHF.

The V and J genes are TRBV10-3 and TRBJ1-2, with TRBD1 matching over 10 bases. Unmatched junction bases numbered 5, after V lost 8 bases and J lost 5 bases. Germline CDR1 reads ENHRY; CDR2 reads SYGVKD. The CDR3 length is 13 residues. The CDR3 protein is CAIHDRGPYGYTF. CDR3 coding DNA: TGTGCCATCCACGACAGGGGGCCATATGGCTACACCTTC.